This is a list of T cell receptor beta chains from one sample in a study of memory CD4+ T cells and cytomegalovirus serostatus. Assay used: immunoSEQ multiplex PCR; TCRdb lists only in-frame clones, some missing. The sample yields 85,000 to 100,000 clones, 80% seen once. The sequenced sample consisted of memory CD4+ T cells from blood. The origin of the receptors is an adult in good health and CMV-seropositive. Both conserved end residues are trimmed from each CDR3. Fields, in order: V gene, CDR3 length, CDR3 protein.

TRBV11-2,12,ASSSYGQSYEQY
TRBV7-9,11,ASSWDRAETQY
TRBV27,12,ASSLSDLNTEAF
TRBV2,12,AISGGDSGQPQH
TRBV29-1,12,SVTSGSSTDTQY
TRBV28,13,ASSPIAGGTYEQY
TRBV5-1,14,ASSLAGVASTGELF
TRBV14,13,ASSQVLAGSYEQY
TRBV6-1,13,ASSETGQYNQPQH
TRBV5-1,15,ASSLAQGLAGSDEQF
TRBV5-1,12,ASSYQGGLEELF
TRBV28,14,ASSQVALGSYNEQF
TRBV2,11,ASRADHNEKLF
TRBV6-1,12,ASSDLAGGPRTY
TRBV11-2,12,ASSLGLRAIEAF
TRBV2,11,ASSEGANRGYT
TRBV7-9,13,ASSSQGGANEKLF
TRBV7-2,14,ASSLGQARGNTEAF
TRBV11-1,12,ASSVSRSQETQY
TRBV15,10,ATSRDRGGYT